This T cell receptor (beta chain) was identified during a study of blood T cell repertoires in COVID-19. Across the study: T cells, B-cell-depleted T cells, or PBMCs supplied cDNA or gDNA.

Under the authors' procedure: Quantification of nucleated cells was approximated via reference gene primer amplification. Clones were sequenced by immunoSEQ multiplex PCR, and TCRdb holds only the in-frame ones, with some missing. The V and J calls and clone size were taken over from that table, and D and trimming were inferred from the DNA. The data show over 45,000 clones, about 86% seen once. Sequenced: peripheral blood. The sequence was collected from a human donor in a cohort sampled during active COVID-19.

The CDR3 sequence: CASSEGGARYGYTF. The CDR3 nucleotides read TGTGCCAGCAGTGAGGGGGGGGCGCGATATGGCTACACCTTC. V is TRBV25-1 and J is TRBJ1-2; a possible D gene is TRBD1 (6 bases). Germline-derived CDR1 and CDR2 are MGHDK and SYGVNS. The CDR3 is 14 residues long. The V gene lost 3 bases and the J gene lost 5 bases, with 13 bases spanning the gap.